The clone carrying this T cell receptor (beta chain) was seen more than once but under ten times. The germline CDR1 and CDR2 sequences are SGDLS and YYNGEE. The V end was cut by 4 bases, the J end by 7 bases, with 17 bases between. The CDR3 extends over 14 amino acids. Using its own MiXCR run on the PCR reads, TCRdb lists one record per CDR3 protein. This table has about 3,400 distinct CDR3 sequences, approximately 15% appearing once. These data originate in a study of tumor-infiltrating lymphocytes in oesophageal squamous cell carcinoma. Material for sequencing was esophageal tumor tissue. The source is a male donor with esophageal squamous cell carcinoma. The chain links TRBV9 to TRBJ2-5; D may be TRBD2 (5 bases). CDR3 DNA sequence: TGTGCCAGCAGCCCGGTTGCAGAACGGGGGACCCAGTACTTC. This gives the protein CASSPVAERGTQYF.